This TCR beta chain was identified during a study of Ad26.COV2.S vaccination and SARS-CoV-2 variants. Whole-study context: Ad26.COV2.S given intramuscularly, once or twice 56 days apart.

Study-wide results and caveats: Substantial response breadth was reportedly seen for spike-specific CD8+ and CD4+ T cells after vaccination.

Treatment specified: some 20 received Ad26.COV2.S at low or high dose, single or two shots; about 5 received placebo; per-sample allocation not given. Following the first vaccine or placebo injection, samples were taken on day 63. The V and J ends lost 2 bases and 3 bases, in that order; junction bases with no gene match: 4. CDR3 length equals 15 residues. In germline, CDR1 is SGHTA, CDR2 FQGTGA. This table comes from immunoSEQ multiplex PCR, and its TCRdb copy is limited to in-frame clones, with some not included. Of a few hundred thousand clones listed, roughly 84% are singletons. Concerning this clone itself: Its antigen is not known.

This specimen was peripheral blood, taken in a trial of Ad26.COV2.S vaccine versus placebo. V is TRBV7-3 and J is TRBJ2-1; 7 bases line up with TRBD2. The TCR comes from a person aged 18-65 years who received the Ad26.COV2.S COVID-19 vaccine or a placebo. The CDR3 reads CASSLGLADYNEQFF. As DNA, the CDR3 is TGTGCCAGCAGCTTAGGGCTAGCGGACTACAATGAGCAGTTCTTC.